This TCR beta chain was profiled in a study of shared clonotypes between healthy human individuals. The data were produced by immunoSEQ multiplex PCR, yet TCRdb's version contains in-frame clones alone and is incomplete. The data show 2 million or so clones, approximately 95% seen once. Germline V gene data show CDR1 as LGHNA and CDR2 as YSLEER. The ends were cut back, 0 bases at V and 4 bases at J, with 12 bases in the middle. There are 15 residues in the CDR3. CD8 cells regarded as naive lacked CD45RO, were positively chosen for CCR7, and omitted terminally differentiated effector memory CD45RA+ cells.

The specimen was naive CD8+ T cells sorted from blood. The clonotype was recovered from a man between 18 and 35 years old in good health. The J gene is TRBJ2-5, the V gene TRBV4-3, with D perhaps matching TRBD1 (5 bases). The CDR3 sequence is CASSQDARVRETQYF. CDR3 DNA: TGCGCCAGCAGCCAAGACGCCAGGGTACGAGAGACCCAGTACTTC.